Listed below are T cell receptor beta chains from one sample, sequenced in a study of beta chain features in type 1 diabetes. Data came from immunoSEQ multiplex PCR; TCRdb stores just in-frame clones and leaves some out. The sample lists over 600,000 clones; 12% were seen once. The sequencing sample was made of naive CD4+ T cells from blood. Source of these receptors: a man aged 30 to 39 with type 1 diabetes. The CDR3 runs from the conserved cysteine through the conserved F or W. Fields, in order: clone size, D gene, J gene, V gene, CDR3 DNA, CDR3 protein. The D gene is left open where the match is weak. Only part of the rows carry a size: once, few, many, or a class if the clone is expanded.

clone size: few; D gene: .; J gene: TRBJ1-4; V gene: TRBV4-3; CDR3 DNA: TGCGCCAGCAGCCAAGAAGGGACCGGTGAAAAACTGTTTTTT; CDR3 protein: CASSQEGTGEKLFF
clone size: few; D gene: TRBD1; J gene: TRBJ1-6; V gene: TRBV2; CDR3 DNA: TGTGCCAGCACGGACAGGGTGGAATCACCCCTCCACTTT; CDR3 protein: CASTDRVESPLHF
clone size: few; D gene: TRBD1; J gene: TRBJ1-6; V gene: TRBV19; CDR3 DNA: TGTGCCAGTACCAAAACAGGGGGCGTTCGGCCCCTCCACTTT; CDR3 protein: CASTKTGGVRPLHF
clone size: .; D gene: .; J gene: TRBJ2-3; V gene: TRBV7-9; CDR3 DNA: TGTGCCAGCAGCTTTGGGACAAGCACAGATACGCAGTATTTT; CDR3 protein: CASSFGTSTDTQYF
clone size: .; D gene: .; J gene: TRBJ2-7; V gene: TRBV7-9; CDR3 DNA: TGTGCCAGCAGCTTATTGCCAAGCTCCTACGAGCAGTACTTC; CDR3 protein: CASSLLPSSYEQYF
clone size: .; D gene: .; J gene: TRBJ1-6; V gene: TRBV15; CDR3 DNA: TGTGCCACCAGCAGAGATCGCGGCACAACGGGTTCACCCCTCCACTTT; CDR3 protein: CATSRDRGTTGSPLHF
clone size: .; D gene: .; J gene: TRBJ2-3; V gene: TRBV11-2; CDR3 DNA: TGTGCCAGCAGCTGGGGCGGAACCACAGATACGCAGTATTTT; CDR3 protein: CASSWGGTTDTQYF
clone size: .; D gene: .; J gene: TRBJ1-2; V gene: TRBV27; CDR3 DNA: TGTGCCAGCAGTCCGAGGACACCGGGCTATGGCTACACCTTC; CDR3 protein: CASSPRTPGYGYTF
clone size: few; D gene: TRBD2; J gene: TRBJ2-1; V gene: TRBV28; CDR3 DNA: TGTGCCAGCAGTCTCCCGGGAGGGAGGGGTTCTATTGAGCAGTTCTTC; CDR3 protein: CASSLPGGRGSIEQFF
clone size: .; D gene: .; J gene: TRBJ2-2; V gene: TRBV18; CDR3 DNA: TGTGCCAGCTCACCCATGACCGGGGAGCTGTTTTTT; CDR3 protein: CASSPMTGELFF
clone size: .; D gene: .; J gene: TRBJ2-7; V gene: TRBV7-2; CDR3 DNA: TGTGCCAGCAGCTTAGCGGGGGGCCGCTACGAGCAGTACTTC; CDR3 protein: CASSLAGGRYEQYF
clone size: .; D gene: .; J gene: TRBJ2-7; V gene: TRBV27; CDR3 DNA: TGTGCCAGCAGGGGAACCTACGAGCAGTACTTC; CDR3 protein: CASRGTYEQYF
clone size: .; D gene: .; J gene: TRBJ1-1; V gene: TRBV7-2; CDR3 DNA: TGTGCCAGCAGCCGAGGAGGGGGAGGCCGCCTCAACACTGAAGCTTTCTTT; CDR3 protein: CASSRGGGGRLNTEAFF
clone size: .; D gene: .; J gene: TRBJ2-3; V gene: TRBV5-4; CDR3 DNA: TGTGCCAGCAGCTTACCGGGAAGGTGGTCGGACACAGATACGCAGTATTTT; CDR3 protein: CASSLPGRWSDTDTQYF
clone size: .; D gene: .; J gene: TRBJ1-6; V gene: TRBV27; CDR3 DNA: TGTGCCAGCAGTTTATGGTCGGGGTCCTATAATTCACCCCTCCACTTT; CDR3 protein: CASSLWSGSYNSPLHF
clone size: few; D gene: .; J gene: TRBJ2-3; V gene: TRBV27; CDR3 DNA: TGTGCCAGCAGTCCCACCTCTTTGGTCCCCACAGATACGCAGTATTTT; CDR3 protein: CASSPTSLVPTDTQYF
clone size: few; D gene: .; J gene: TRBJ2-7; V gene: TRBV9; CDR3 DNA: TGTGCCAGCAGCGACCCGGCGGAGGGCCGGTCCTACGAGCAGTACTTC; CDR3 protein: CASSDPAEGRSYEQYF
clone size: few; D gene: TRBD2; J gene: TRBJ2-5; V gene: TRBV2; CDR3 DNA: TGTGCCAGCACCTTAGTACTAGCGGGGTTCGCAGAGACCCAGTACTTC; CDR3 protein: CASTLVLAGFAETQYF
clone size: .; D gene: .; J gene: TRBJ2-3; V gene: TRBV27; CDR3 DNA: TGTGCCAGCAGTTCTGTGGAGGCACTCCCTTTAGGCACAGATACGCAGTATTTT; CDR3 protein: CASSSVEALPLGTDTQYF
clone size: few; D gene: .; J gene: TRBJ2-5; V gene: TRBV7-9; CDR3 DNA: TGTGCCAGCAGCTTAGGGATTTCTCAAGAGACCCAGTACTTC; CDR3 protein: CASSLGISQETQYF